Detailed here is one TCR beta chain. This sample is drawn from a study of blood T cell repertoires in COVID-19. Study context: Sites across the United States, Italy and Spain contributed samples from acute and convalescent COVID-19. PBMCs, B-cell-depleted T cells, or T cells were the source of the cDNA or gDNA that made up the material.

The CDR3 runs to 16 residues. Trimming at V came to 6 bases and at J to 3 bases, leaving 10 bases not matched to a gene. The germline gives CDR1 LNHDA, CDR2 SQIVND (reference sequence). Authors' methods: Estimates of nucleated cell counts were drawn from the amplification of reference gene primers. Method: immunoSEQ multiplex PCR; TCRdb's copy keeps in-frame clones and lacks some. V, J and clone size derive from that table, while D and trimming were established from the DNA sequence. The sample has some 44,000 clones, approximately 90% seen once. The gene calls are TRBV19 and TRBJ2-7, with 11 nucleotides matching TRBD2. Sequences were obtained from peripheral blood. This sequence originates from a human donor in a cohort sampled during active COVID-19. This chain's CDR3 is CASRHSTGLAVYEQYF. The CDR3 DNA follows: TGTGCCAGTAGACACTCGACGGGACTAGCGGTCTACGAGCAGTACTTC.